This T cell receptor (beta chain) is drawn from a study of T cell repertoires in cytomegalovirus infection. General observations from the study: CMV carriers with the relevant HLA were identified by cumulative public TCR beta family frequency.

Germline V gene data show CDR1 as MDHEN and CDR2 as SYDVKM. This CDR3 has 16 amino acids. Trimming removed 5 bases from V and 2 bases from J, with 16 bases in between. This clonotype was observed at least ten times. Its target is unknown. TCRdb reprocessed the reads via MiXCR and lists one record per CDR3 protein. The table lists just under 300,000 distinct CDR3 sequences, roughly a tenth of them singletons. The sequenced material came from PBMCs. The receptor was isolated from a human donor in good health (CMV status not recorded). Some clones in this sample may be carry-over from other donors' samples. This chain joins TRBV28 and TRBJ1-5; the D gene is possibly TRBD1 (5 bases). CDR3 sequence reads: CASSLGARAGNQPQHF. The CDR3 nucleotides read TGTGCCAGCAGTCTAGGGGCCAGGGCCGGCAATCAGCCCCAGCATTTT. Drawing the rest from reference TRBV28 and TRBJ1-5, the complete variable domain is DVKVTQSSRYLVKRTGEKVFLECVQDMDHENMFWYRQDPGLGLRLIYFSYDVKMKEKGDIPEGYSVSREKKERFSLILESASTNQTSMYLCASSLGARAGNQPQHFGDGTRLSIL.